These 30 T cell receptor beta chains came from one sample sequenced in a study of T cell responses to AZD1222 COVID-19 vaccine. TCRdb's table, derived via immunoSEQ multiplex PCR, lists solely in-frame clones and lacks some. Of roughly 120,000 clones in the sample, about 91% were seen once. The specimen was peripheral blood, collected on day 0 of AZD1222 vaccination. The receptors derive from an adult in good health.

The J gene is TRBJ2-3, the V gene TRBV4-1; 16 positions match TRBD2. This CDR3 is built from 22 residues. Germline trimming cut 4 bases from V and 0 bases from J; bases unmatched to any gene: 16. Germline V gene sequence: CDR1 MGHRA, CDR2 YSYEKL. In DNA, the CDR3 is TGCGCCAGCAGCCGCAGGCGAACGTCCGGGACTAGCGGGGGGGGCAGCACAGATACGCAGTATTTT. Its protein is CASSRRRTSGTSGGGSTDTQYF.

This rearrangement joins TRBV5-5 to TRBJ1-5; the D is unclear. Germline-derived CDR1 and CDR2 are SGHKS and YYEKEE (reference sequence). This CDR3 contains 15 residues. Trimming cost V 1 base and J 1 base, with 9 bases left between them. The CDR3 DNA reads as TGTGCCAGCAGCTTGTGGGCCATAAGCAATCAGCCCCAGCATTTT. Translating it yields CASSLWAISNQPQHF.

The V gene is TRBV19, the J gene TRBJ1-4; D gene unclear. The germline V gene has CDR1 LNHDA and CDR2 SQIVND (reference sequence). This CDR3 region has 14 residues. Trimming shortened V by 6 bases and J by 0 bases, and 8 bases separated the two germline ends. CDR3 residues: CASSPVSTNEKLFF. CDR3 DNA sequence: TGTGCCAGTAGCCCCGTTTCAACTAATGAAAAACTGTTTTTT.

The CDR3 reads CASSLHIAGVFNEQFF. Here the CDR3 DNA reads TGTGCCAGCAGTTTGCACATAGCGGGAGTTTTCAATGAGCAGTTCTTC. V usage is TRBV6-5 and J usage is TRBJ2-1, with 9 bases that match TRBD2. CDR3 size: 16 residues. Germline loops: CDR1 MNHEY, CDR2 SVGAGI. Trimming removed 4 bases from V and 6 bases from J; junction bases left unmatched: 10.

The V gene is TRBV5-8, the J gene TRBJ2-3; TRBD2 might be the D (5 bases). Trimming pared 1 base from V and 0 bases from J, leaving 6 bases between. CDR3 length: 14 residues. Per the germline V gene, CDR1 is SGHTS and CDR2 is YDEGEE. The CDR3: CASSLRGSTDTQYF. CDR3 nucleotides: TGTGCCAGCAGCTTGCGGGGAAGCACAGATACGCAGTATTTT.

The chain is built from TRBV2 and TRBJ1-2, with 9 bases lining up with TRBD1. After removal of 7 bases from V and 3 bases from J, the junction contained 12 bases not matched to a gene. The length of the CDR3 is 16 residues. The V gene's germline CDR1 is SNHLY and CDR2 FYNNEI. The CDR3 bases are TGTGCCAGCAATGGGGACAGGGCCCAAGTTTACTATGGCTACACCTTC. It yields the protein CASNGDRAQVYYGYTF.

The rearrangement links TRBV7-2 to TRBJ2-7; TRBD1 agrees at 9 bases. This CDR3 has 14 amino acids. J lost 7 bases, V lost 1 base, and 5 bases had no gene match. Germline V gives CDR1 SGHTA, CDR2 FQGNSA. CDR3 protein: CASSLDRGQREQYF. CDR3 nucleotides: TGTGCCAGCAGCTTAGACAGGGGGCAGAGGGAGCAGTACTTC.

The chain employs TRBV5-1 and TRBJ1-4, with TRBD1 identical over 7 bases. The CDR3 is made up of 17 amino acids. The junction had 12 bases not matched to a gene; V was cut back by 2 bases and J by 5 bases. CDR1 is SGHRS and CDR2 is YFSETQ in the germline V gene. The chain's CDR3 is CASSLNPAGQLNEKLFF. In nucleotides, the CDR3 is TGCGCCAGCAGCTTAAATCCAGCGGGACAGCTAAATGAAAAACTGTTTTTT.

V gene TRBV6-2 or TRBV6-3 combines with J gene TRBJ1-6; D gene unclear. The CDR3 is 15 residues long. Germline CDR1 reads MNHEY; CDR2 reads SVGEGT. V gave up 6 bases and J gave up 14 bases, with 23 bases separating them. The CDR3 is CASSYGIPRLGTLHF. The DNA for the CDR3 is TGTGCCAGCAGCTATGGAATCCCCCGGCTTGGGACCCTCCACTTT.

The V gene is TRBV12-3 or TRBV12-4, the J gene TRBJ1-2; 10 nucleotides align to TRBD1. The length of the CDR3 is 13 residues. J gave up 7 bases and V 6 bases, and 5 bases lay outside the gene matches. CDR3 coding DNA: TGTGCCAGCAGCACAGACAGGGGGCTTGGCTACACCTTC. It codes for CASSTDRGLGYTF.

This rearrangement joins TRBV6-1 to TRBJ2-5; D not certain. The CDR3 totals 12 residues. The germline V gene has CDR1 MNHNS and CDR2 SASEGT. V gave up 2 bases and J gave up 13 bases, with 14 bases separating them. CDR3 sequence reads: CASSEQDPLAYF. CDR3 coding DNA: TGTGCCAGCAGTGAACAAGACCCCCTGGCGTACTTC.

CDR3 region: CASSYASLYGYTF. The CDR3 DNA sequence: TGTGCCAGCAGTTACGCCTCGCTCTATGGCTACACCTTC. This rearrangement joins TRBV6-5 to TRBJ1-2; D call uncertain. The CDR3 is 13 residues long. Trimming took 2 bases from V and 4 from J, leaving 8 bases between them. Germline-derived CDR1 and CDR2 are MNHEY and SVGAGI.

The J gene is TRBJ1-2, the V gene TRBV4-3; the match to TRBD1 covers 8 bases. The CDR3 loop spans 16 amino acids. In germline, CDR1 is LGHNA, CDR2 YSLEER. V lost 0 bases to trimming and J lost 2 bases; unmatched junction nucleotides: 5. The chain's CDR3 is CASSQETGDANYGYTF. CDR3 DNA sequence: TGCGCCAGCAGCCAAGAGACAGGGGATGCAAACTATGGCTACACCTTC.

This chain connects TRBV3-1 (or the pseudogene TRBV3-2) to TRBJ1-1; 7 bases are shared with TRBD1. The trim removed 4 bases at V and 0 bases at J, leaving 5 bases unmatched. The CDR3 has 15 residues. Looked up from germline, CDR1 is LGHDT and CDR2 is YNNKEL (reference sequence). The CDR3 sequence is CASSPRTGMNTEAFF. For the CDR3, the DNA is TGTGCCAGCAGCCCCCGGACAGGTATGAACACTGAAGCTTTCTTT.

The gene calls are TRBV19 and TRBJ1-5, with TRBD1 identical over 8 bases. Trimming cost V 1 base and J 5 bases; bases outside gene matches: 10. Germline CDR1 LNHDA, CDR2 SQIVND (reference sequence). The CDR3 contains 17 residues. CDR3: CASSIGLQGAFDQPQHF. As DNA, the CDR3 is TGTGCCAGTAGTATAGGATTGCAGGGGGCGTTCGATCAGCCCCAGCATTTT.

V usage is TRBV6-5 and J usage is TRBJ2-1; the match to TRBD2 covers 8 bases. The CDR3 spans 15 residues. The germline V gene has CDR1 MNHEY and CDR2 SVGAGI. The trim removed 4 bases at V and 7 bases at J, leaving 9 bases unmatched. CDR3 in amino acids: CASSSESGGPNEQFF. The CDR3 DNA sequence: TGTGCCAGCAGTTCCGAAAGCGGGGGACCTAATGAGCAGTTCTTC.

The chain joins TRBV19 to TRBJ1-5; a weak D match, TRBD1 (5 bases). The V gene's germline CDR1 is LNHDA and CDR2 SQIVND (reference sequence). Trimming took off 7 bases at V and 3 bases at J, with 19 bases between the two ends. CDR3 size: 16 residues. The CDR3 protein is CASIRRGSVSNQPQHF. The CDR3 nucleotides read TGTGCCAGTATTCGACGGGGGTCCGTTTCCAATCAGCCCCAGCATTTT.

The chain is built from TRBV9 and TRBJ2-2; D not certain. V was trimmed by 1 base and J by 6 bases, leaving 7 bases between them. Germline V gene data show CDR1 as SGDLS and CDR2 as YYNGEE. This CDR3 is 13 amino acids long. DNA for the CDR3: TGTGCCAGCAGCGTATTCGAGCCCGGGGAGCTGTTTTTT. Amino acids: CASSVFEPGELFF.

The rearrangement links TRBV4-2 to TRBJ1-4; D ambiguous. V lost 0 bases and J lost 6, with 5 bases in between. The CDR3 loop spans 13 amino acids. CDR1 is LGHNA, CDR2 YNFKEQ, per germline. In DNA form, the CDR3 reads TGTGCCAGCAGCCAAGATGCCCATGAAAAACTGTTTTTT. This codes for CASSQDAHEKLFF.

This clone was detected only once. This rearrangement joins TRBV5-1 to TRBJ1-5; the match to TRBD1 covers 8 bases. The germline V gene encodes CDR1 SGHRS and CDR2 YFSETQ. The CDR3 covers 14 residues. V lost 4 bases to trimming and J lost 2 bases; unmatched junction nucleotides: 2. The CDR3 protein is CASSLTGGNQPQHF. CDR3 coding DNA: TGCGCCAGCAGCCTGACAGGGGGCAATCAGCCCCAGCATTTT.

The V call is TRBV30, the J call TRBJ1-6; unclear D gene. Germline CDR1 GTSNPN, CDR2 SVGIG (reference sequence). The CDR3 is 16 residues long. V lost 0 bases and J 8 bases, leaving 17 bases between the germline ends. DNA of the CDR3: TGTGCCTGGAGTGTACGTAGAGGAAGAGGCGATTCACCCCTCCACTTT. Translated, it gives CAWSVRRGRGDSPLHF.

The V gene is TRBV5-1, the J gene TRBJ2-1, with 14 bases that match TRBD2. Per the germline V gene, CDR1 is SGHRS and CDR2 is YFSETQ. The CDR3 extends over 18 amino acids. The V gene end was trimmed by 3 bases and the J gene end by 5 bases; junction bases not matched to a gene: 10. For the CDR3, the DNA is TGCGCCAGCAGCTCGGGACTAGCGGGAGAAACCTTTCACAATGAGCAGTTCTTC. It encodes CASSSGLAGETFHNEQFF.

The chain uses TRBV5-1 and TRBJ2-6; D unresolved. V was shortened by 3 bases and J by 1 base, with 11 bases between the two germline ends. The CDR3 covers 16 residues. Germline V gives CDR1 SGHRS, CDR2 YFSETQ. The chain's CDR3 is CASSSTTYSGANVLTF. CDR3 nucleotides: TGCGCCAGCAGCTCCACAACCTATTCTGGGGCCAACGTCCTGACTTTC.

The chain has TRBV18 and TRBJ2-1; D is unresolved. Trimming shortened V by 1 base and J by 3 bases, and 4 bases separated the two germline ends. Germline V gives CDR1 KGHSH, CDR2 LQKENI. The CDR3 is made up of 13 amino acids. CDR3 loop: CASSPRSYNEQFF. The CDR3 bases are TGTGCCAGCTCACCACGCAGCTACAATGAGCAGTTCTTC.

V and J are TRBV7-9 and TRBJ2-5; 8 bases align to TRBD2. The CDR3 has 15 residues. Germline-derived CDR1 and CDR2 are SEHNR and FQNEAQ (reference sequence). After removal of 3 bases from V and 5 bases from J, the junction contained 8 bases not matched to a gene. CDR3 sequence (DNA): TGTGCCAGCAGCTTCGAAGCGGGAGCTGGGGAGACCCAGTACTTC. This gives the protein CASSFEAGAGETQYF.

This clone was counted a few times. The chain carries TRBV19 and TRBJ1-5; no definite D call. V was trimmed by 6 bases and J by 2 bases, leaving 14 bases between them. The CDR3 contains 15 residues. Germline V CDR1 and CDR2: LNHDA, SQIVND (reference sequence). The CDR3 is CASSPRGVGNQPQHF. DNA of the CDR3: TGTGCCAGTAGCCCGCGTGGCGTGGGCAATCAGCCCCAGCATTTT.

This chain joins TRBV4-3 and TRBJ2-5, with a possible D match to TRBD2 (7 bases). This CDR3 comprises 15 residues. Trimming left V 4 bases short and J 3 bases short, with 15 bases between. Germline V lookup: CDR1 LGHNA, CDR2 YSLEER. As DNA, the CDR3 is TGCGCCAGCAGCCGTCAGGCGGGGGCCAAAGAGACCCAGTACTTC. It translates to CASSRQAGAKETQYF.

The chain uses TRBV24-1 and TRBJ2-2; TRBD1 might be the D (6 bases). Germline CDR1 and CDR2: KGHDR and SFDVKD. CDR3 length: 16 amino acids. Trimming removed 4 bases at V and 2 bases at J, with 13 bases between. The CDR3, as DNA: TGTGCCACCAGTGAGTCAGGACAGTTCAACACCGGGGAGCTGTTTTTT. Its translation is CATSESGQFNTGELFF.

The rearrangement links TRBV27 to TRBJ2-7; possibly TRBD1 or TRBD2 for D (5 bases each). Germline V lookup: CDR1 MNHEY, CDR2 SMNVEV (reference sequence). V dropped 0 bases and J dropped 3 bases, with 6 bases sitting between them. The CDR3 totals 13 residues. The CDR3 region has the DNA TGTGCCAGCAGTTTATCGGGGGACTACGAGCAGTACTTC. It translates to CASSLSGDYEQYF.

This clone was detected ten times or more. This sequence joins TRBV6-5 and TRBJ2-7, with 13 bases fitting TRBD2. V trimming: 4 bases; J trimming: 6 bases; junction bases outside the gene matches: 3. Germline CDR1 reads MNHEY; CDR2 reads SVGAGI. The CDR3 runs 14 residues. The CDR3 DNA is TGTGCCAGCAGTTTACTAGCGGGAGGGAGCGAGCAGTACTTC. Translation: CASSLLAGGSEQYF.